Following are 31 T cell receptor beta chains from one sample sequenced in a study of blood T cell repertoires in COVID-19. Libraries were prepared by immunoSEQ multiplex PCR; TCRdb keeps only in-frame clonotypes and omits some of them. The sample records 51,000 or so clones, under 90% being singletons. Sequenced material: peripheral blood. The receptors originated from a man older than 75 with active or convalescent COVID-19.

The chain combines TRBV7-2 with TRBJ1-2, with 9 positions matching TRBD1. This CDR3 is 17 amino acids long. V lost 2 bases to trimming and J lost 7 bases; unmatched junction nucleotides: 14. CDR1 and CDR2 (germline): SGHTA, FQGNSA. The CDR3 here is CASSLRGQGNWDSGYTF. Here the CDR3 DNA reads TGTGCCAGCAGCTTACGGGGACAGGGCAATTGGGATTCTGGCTACACCTTC.

The chain links TRBV2 to TRBJ1-1; no clear D gene. V lost 6 bases to trimming and J lost 11 bases, with 16 bases between them. CDR1 SNHLY and CDR2 FYNNEI come from the germline V gene. The CDR3 is made up of 12 amino acids. CDR3 coding DNA: TGTGCCAGCAGCGTCCAATCTTGGAGGGCTTTCTTT. This gives the protein CASSVQSWRAFF.

This chain uses TRBV18 with TRBJ2-7; 7 nucleotides align to TRBD1. The CDR3 totals 16 residues. Trimming took 4 bases from V and 6 from J; bases not matched to a gene: 15. In germline, CDR1 is KGHSH, CDR2 LQKENI. This chain's CDR3 is CASSQGWTGPTGEQYF. CDR3 nucleotide sequence: TGTGCCAGCTCACAGGGTTGGACAGGCCCGACGGGCGAGCAGTACTTC.

The chain recombines TRBV6-4 with TRBJ2-1, with 14 bases lining up with TRBD2. The CDR3 totals 16 residues. CDR1 is MRHNA, CDR2 SNTAGT, per germline. The J segment lost 6 bases and the V segment lost 0 bases, leaving 1 base of the junction unmatched. Here the CDR3 reads CASSDSTSGGANEQFF. CDR3 nucleotide sequence: TGTGCCAGCAGTGACTCGACTAGCGGGGGGGCCAATGAGCAGTTCTTC.

This chain links TRBV6-2 or TRBV6-3 with TRBJ2-5; 8 nucleotides line up with TRBD2. Germline loops: CDR1 MNHEY, CDR2 SVGEGT. The CDR3 is 14 amino acids. Trimming cost V 6 bases and J 4 bases; bases outside gene matches: 7. The CDR3 loop is CASSYGLAAETQYF. As DNA, the CDR3 is TGTGCCAGCAGCTATGGACTAGCAGCAGAGACCCAGTACTTC.

J is TRBJ2-1 and V is TRBV15, with 11 bases lining up with TRBD1. This CDR3 spans 14 amino acids. After removal of 3 bases from V and 8 bases from J, the junction contained 3 bases not matched to a gene. Germline V gene sequence: CDR1 LNHNV, CDR2 YYDKDF (reference sequence). CDR3 nucleotide sequence: TGTGCCACCAGCAGGGGACAGGGGGGAGATGAGCAGTTCTTC. Protein: CATSRGQGGDEQFF.

The V call is TRBV6-2 or TRBV6-3, the J call TRBJ2-7; tentative D call: TRBD2 (5 bases). Trimming shortened V by 4 bases and J by 5 bases, and 24 bases separated the two germline ends. This CDR3 contains 17 residues. The germline gives CDR1 MNHEY, CDR2 SVGEGT. The CDR3 region is CASSFRPYSVGADEQYF. In DNA form, the CDR3 reads TGTGCCAGCAGTTTTCGGCCCTACAGCGTAGGAGCGGACGAGCAGTACTTC.

The rearrangement joins TRBV5-1 to TRBJ1-1, with D maybe TRBD1 (5 bases). The germline CDR1 and CDR2 sequences are SGHRS and YFSETQ. The CDR3 runs 15 residues. The V end was cut by 4 bases, the J end by 4 bases, with 17 bases between. The CDR3 bases are TGCGCCAGCAGCCGGAACCCAGGGCCTGGCACTGAAGCTTTCTTT. Protein: CASSRNPGPGTEAFF.

The V call is TRBV9, the J call TRBJ2-1; 7 nucleotides match TRBD2. The CDR3 consists of 14 residues. The germline V gene has CDR1 SGDLS and CDR2 YYNGEE. The junction had 4 bases not matched to a gene; V was cut back by 3 bases and J by 4 bases. CDR3 sequence reads: CASSAGGKYNEQFF. CDR3 bases: TGTGCCAGCAGCGCGGGGGGTAAATACAATGAGCAGTTCTTC.

This chain links TRBV7-2 with TRBJ2-1; 9 positions agree with TRBD1. Germline CDR1 and CDR2: SGHTA and FQGNSA. After removal of 5 bases from V and 4 bases from J, the junction contained 6 bases not matched to a gene. This CDR3 region has 15 residues. CDR3 DNA: TGTGCCAGCAGCGATGGGACAGGGAGTTACAATGAGCAGTTCTTC. Its translation: CASSDGTGSYNEQFF.

The chain couples TRBV4-3 to TRBJ2-3; TRBD2 is a possible D gene (5 bases). The CDR3 is made up of 15 amino acids. Germline CDR1 is LGHNA and CDR2 is YSLEER. V was clipped by 1 base and J by 4 bases, with 12 bases between them. CDR3 sequence (DNA): TGCGCCAGCAGCCAAGTCCGGGATCCCCCAGATACGCAGTATTTT. Translation: CASSQVRDPPDTQYF.

The chain employs TRBV27 and TRBJ1-4, with TRBD1 as a possible D gene (5 bases). The ends were cut back, 7 bases at V and 3 bases at J, with 9 bases in the middle. The CDR3 extends over 13 amino acids. CDR1 is MNHEY, CDR2 SMNVEV, per germline (reference sequence). CDR3 sequence: CASKGWSNEKLFF. The CDR3 nucleotides are TGTGCCAGCAAGGGGTGGTCTAATGAAAAACTGTTTTTT.

V gene TRBV5-1 combines with J gene TRBJ2-2; 8 bases are a match to TRBD1. Germline CDR1 reads SGHRS; CDR2 reads YFSETQ. J lost 7 bases, V lost 4 bases, and 9 bases had no gene match. There are 15 residues in the CDR3. The DNA of the CDR3 is TGCGCCAGCAGCCCGCGGACAGGGTCGGTCGGGGAGCTGTTTTTT. It encodes CASSPRTGSVGELFF.

CDR3 loop: CASSLGTGMGETQYF. As DNA, the CDR3 is TGTGCCAGCAGCTTAGGGACAGGGATGGGGGAGACCCAGTACTTC. This chain joins TRBV11-3 and TRBJ2-5; 8 bases line up with TRBD1. In germline, CDR1 is SGHNT, CDR2 YENEEA. The CDR3 covers 15 residues. V lost 1 base, J lost 5 bases, and 6 bases stayed unmatched.

The chain has TRBV18 and TRBJ2-7, with D tentatively TRBD2 (6 bases). The germline CDR1 and CDR2 sequences are KGHSH and LQKENI. The CDR3 has 16 amino acids. Deletions cut 5 bases from V and 2 bases from J, with 19 bases between. In DNA form, the CDR3 reads TGTGCCAGCTCAGTTGGCGGGACGCAGGGAACCTACGAGCAGTACTTC. Its protein is CASSVGGTQGTYEQYF.

This chain connects TRBV28 to TRBJ2-1; 7 positions match TRBD1. Looked up from germline, CDR1 is MDHEN and CDR2 is SYDVKM. CDR3 size: 15 residues. With V trimmed by 7 bases and J by 1 base, 7 bases remained unmatched. In nucleotides, the CDR3 is TGTGCCAGCACCCCTTCAGGGGGATCCTACAATGAGCAGTTCTTC. Its protein is CASTPSGGSYNEQFF. Drawing the rest from reference TRBV28 and TRBJ2-1, the complete variable domain is DVKVTQSSRYLVKRTGEKVFLECVQDMDHENMFWYRQDPGLGLRLIYFSYDVKMKEKGDIPEGYSVSREKKERFSLILESASTNQTSMYLCASTPSGGSYNEQFFGPGTRLTVL.

V and J are TRBV5-1 and TRBJ2-5; 11 bases line up with TRBD2. The CDR3 covers 17 residues. V dropped 3 bases and J dropped 1; count of bases not matched to a gene: 8. Germline loops: CDR1 SGHRS, CDR2 YFSETQ. CDR3 residues: CASSYRRGLAGQETQYF. For the CDR3, the DNA is TGCGCCAGCAGCTATAGAAGAGGACTAGCGGGCCAAGAGACCCAGTACTTC.

This rearrangement joins TRBV5-1 to TRBJ1-1, with 9 positions matching TRBD1. There are 14 residues in the CDR3. CDR1 and CDR2 from the germline V gene are SGHRS and YFSETQ. V shed 3 bases and J 5 bases; nucleotides not matched to a gene: 5. This chain's CDR3 is CASSSRQGGTEAFF. The CDR3 DNA is TGCGCCAGCAGCTCCAGACAGGGGGGGACTGAAGCTTTCTTT.

The rearrangement joins TRBV7-2 to TRBJ2-7; maybe TRBD1 (5 bases). CDR3 length: 16 amino acids. CDR1 is SGHTA, CDR2 FQGNSA, per germline. The V gene lost 5 bases and the J gene lost 0 bases, with 17 bases spanning the gap. DNA of the CDR3: TGTGCCAGCAGCCCATCGACAGTTTTAAGCTCCTACGAGCAGTACTTC. It codes for CASSPSTVLSSYEQYF.

The V and J genes are TRBV19 and TRBJ1-4, with 8 bases matching TRBD1. V lost 3 bases, J lost 7 bases, and 4 bases stayed unmatched. CDR1 and CDR2 (germline): LNHDA, SQIVND (reference sequence). The CDR3 consists of 14 residues. The CDR3 sequence: CASSIGQGGEKLFF. The CDR3 DNA sequence: TGTGCCAGTAGTATCGGACAGGGCGGTGAAAAACTGTTTTTT. Filled out from reference TRBV19 and TRBJ1-4, the complete variable domain reads DGGITQSPKYLFRKEGQNVTLSCEQNLNHDAMYWYRQDPGQGLRLIYYSQIVNDFQKGDIAEGYSVSREKKESFPLTVTSAQKNPTAFYLCASSIGQGGEKLFFGSGTQLSVL.

J is TRBJ2-3 and V is TRBV10-3; 9 bases match TRBD1. The CDR3 spans 16 residues. Germline CDR1 is ENHRY and CDR2 is SYGVKD. Germline trimming cut 5 bases from V and 1 base from J; bases unmatched to any gene: 7. The CDR3 region is CAISSYRGRGTDTQYF. CDR3 DNA: TGTGCCATCAGTTCCTACAGGGGGCGCGGCACAGATACGCAGTATTTT.

The gene calls are TRBV30 and TRBJ2-1; 9 bases are a match to TRBD2. The junction had 4 bases not matched to a gene; V was cut back by 1 base and J by 9 bases. CDR3 length equals 13 residues. Germline V gene sequence: CDR1 GTSNPN, CDR2 SVGIG (reference sequence). CDR3: CAWSEGLASEQFF. CDR3 nucleotides: TGTGCCTGGAGTGAGGGACTAGCTAGTGAGCAGTTCTTC.

There are a few counts of this clone. The chain has TRBV9 and TRBJ2-5; TRBD2 might be the D (6 bases). Germline CDR1 SGDLS, CDR2 YYNGEE. Trimming took off 3 bases at V and 9 bases at J, with 15 bases between the two ends. This CDR3 has 13 residues. CDR3 DNA: TGTGCCAGCAGCGGGCGGGGTATTCGGGCCCAGTACTTC. Protein product: CASSGRGIRAQYF.

V is TRBV6-4 and J is TRBJ2-3, with 10 bases that match TRBD2. There are 16 residues in the CDR3. With 0 bases clipped from V and 6 bases from J, the junction kept 6 bases outside the gene matches. The V gene's germline CDR1 is MRHNA and CDR2 SNTAGT. The CDR3 region is CASSDSPAGGPDTQYF. The DNA of the CDR3 is TGTGCCAGCAGTGACTCTCCAGCGGGGGGGCCGGATACGCAGTATTTT.

This clone has just a few counts. The CDR3 spells CASSLDRGQGYTF. Here the CDR3 DNA reads TGTGCCAGCAGCTTAGACAGGGGGCAAGGCTACACCTTC. The chain links TRBV7-8 to TRBJ1-2, with 9 nucleotides matching TRBD1. Germline V gene lookup returns CDR1 SGHVS and CDR2 FQNEAQ. The V and J ends lost 1 base and 8 bases, in that order; junction bases with no gene match: 2. The CDR3 runs 13 residues.

The chain couples TRBV28 to TRBJ2-5; D gene ambiguous. This CDR3 contains 13 residues. V was cut by 3 bases and J by 0 bases, with 5 bases left in between. Germline CDR1 MDHEN, CDR2 SYDVKM. The CDR3 loop is CASSLANQETQYF. CDR3 DNA sequence: TGTGCCAGCAGTTTGGCAAACCAAGAGACCCAGTACTTC.

This rearrangement joins TRBV5-4 to TRBJ1-1; D is unresolved. With 2 bases removed from V and 8 bases from J, the gap between germline ends came to 16 bases. This CDR3 has 14 amino acids. CDR1 is SGHNT and CDR2 is YYREEE in the germline V gene (reference sequence). CDR3 sequence reads: CASSFPRREGEAFF. Written as DNA, the CDR3 is TGTGCCAGCAGCTTCCCCAGGCGGGAAGGAGAAGCTTTCTTT.

This chain connects TRBV5-1 to TRBJ1-1, with D possibly being TRBD1 (6 bases). CDR1 is SGHRS, CDR2 YFSETQ, per germline. V gave up 4 bases and J gave up 1 base, with 11 bases separating them. The CDR3 runs to 14 residues. The CDR3 protein is CASSPMTGNTEAFF. CDR3 DNA sequence: TGCGCCAGCAGCCCAATGACAGGGAACACTGAAGCTTTCTTT.

This chain joins TRBV30 and TRBJ1-3; D gene ambiguous. The CDR3 is 14 amino acids. The germline V gene encodes CDR1 GTSNPN and CDR2 SVGIG (reference sequence). CDR3 sequence (DNA): TGTGGACACGCGCCAGGCCTCTCTGGAAACACCATATATTTT. Protein product: CGHAPGLSGNTIYF.

This rearrangement joins TRBV7-9 to TRBJ1-2, with D possibly matching TRBD1 (5 bases). From germline, CDR1 is SEHNR and CDR2 FQNEAQ (reference sequence). The CDR3 consists of 14 residues. The ends were cut back, 0 bases at V and 8 bases at J, with 13 bases in the middle. Written as DNA, the CDR3 is TGTGCCAGCAGCTTAGCGATGGGGCTGCGGGGCTACACCTTC. Translating it yields CASSLAMGLRGYTF.

The chain employs TRBV18 and TRBJ1-5; weak D call: TRBD1 (6 bases). This CDR3 contains 16 residues. From germline, CDR1 is KGHSH and CDR2 LQKENI. V shed 0 bases and J shed 6 bases, with 15 bases lying between them. The CDR3 sequence is CASSPPAGGGGQPQHF. CDR3 nucleotides: TGTGCCAGCTCACCACCGGCCGGGGGAGGGGGTCAGCCCCAGCATTTT. Based on the CDR3 plus reference TRBV18 and TRBJ1-5, the full variable domain is NAGVMQNPRHLVRRRGQEARLRCSPMKGHSHVYWYRQLPEEGLKFMVYLQKENIIDESGMPKERFSAEFPKEGPSILRIQQVVRGDSAAYFCASSPPAGGGGQPQHFGDGTRLSIL.